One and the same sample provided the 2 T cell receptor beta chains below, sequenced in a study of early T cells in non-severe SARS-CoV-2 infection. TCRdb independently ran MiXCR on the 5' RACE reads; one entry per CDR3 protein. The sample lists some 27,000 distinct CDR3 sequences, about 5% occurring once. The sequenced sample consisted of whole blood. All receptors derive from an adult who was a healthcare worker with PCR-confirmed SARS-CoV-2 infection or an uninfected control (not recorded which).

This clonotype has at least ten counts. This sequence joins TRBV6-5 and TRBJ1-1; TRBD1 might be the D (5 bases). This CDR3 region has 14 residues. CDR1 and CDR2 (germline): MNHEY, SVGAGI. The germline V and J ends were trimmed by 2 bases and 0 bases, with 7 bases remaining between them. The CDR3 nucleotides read TGTGCCAGCAGTTACCGGGGCATGAACACTGAAGCTTTCTTT. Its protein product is CASSYRGMNTEAFF.

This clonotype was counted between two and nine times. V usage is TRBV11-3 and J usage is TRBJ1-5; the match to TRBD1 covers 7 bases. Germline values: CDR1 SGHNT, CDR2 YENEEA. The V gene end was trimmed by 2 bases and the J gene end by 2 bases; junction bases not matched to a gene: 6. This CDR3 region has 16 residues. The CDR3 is CASSLKTGAGNQPQHF. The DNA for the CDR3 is TGTGCCAGCAGCTTAAAAACAGGGGCGGGCAATCAGCCCCAGCATTTT.